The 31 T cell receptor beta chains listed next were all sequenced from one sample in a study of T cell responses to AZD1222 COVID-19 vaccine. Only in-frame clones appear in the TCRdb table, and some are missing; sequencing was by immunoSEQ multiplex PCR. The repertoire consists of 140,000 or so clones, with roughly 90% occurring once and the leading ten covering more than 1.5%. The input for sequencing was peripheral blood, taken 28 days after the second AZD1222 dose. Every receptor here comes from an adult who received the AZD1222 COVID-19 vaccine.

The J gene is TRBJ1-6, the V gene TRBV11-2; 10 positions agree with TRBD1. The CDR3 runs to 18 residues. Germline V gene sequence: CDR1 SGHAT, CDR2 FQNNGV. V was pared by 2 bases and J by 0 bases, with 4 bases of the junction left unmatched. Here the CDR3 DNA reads TGTGCCAGCAGCTTAATCAGGACAGGGGGCTCCTATAATTCACCCCTCCACTTT. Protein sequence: CASSLIRTGGSYNSPLHF. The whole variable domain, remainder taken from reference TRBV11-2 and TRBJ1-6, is EAGVAQSPRYKIIEKRQSVAFWCNPISGHATLYWYQQILGQGPKLLIQFQNNGVVDDSQLPKDRFSAERLKGVDSTLKIQPAKLEDSAVYLCASSLIRTGGSYNSPLHFGNGTRLTVT.

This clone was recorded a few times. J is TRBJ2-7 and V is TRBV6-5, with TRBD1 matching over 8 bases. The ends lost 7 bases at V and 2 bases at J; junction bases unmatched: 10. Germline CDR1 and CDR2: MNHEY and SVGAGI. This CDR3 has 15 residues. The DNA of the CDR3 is TGTGCCAGCAACCCCCGAGGGACAGGTACCTACGAGCAGTACTTC. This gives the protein CASNPRGTGTYEQYF.

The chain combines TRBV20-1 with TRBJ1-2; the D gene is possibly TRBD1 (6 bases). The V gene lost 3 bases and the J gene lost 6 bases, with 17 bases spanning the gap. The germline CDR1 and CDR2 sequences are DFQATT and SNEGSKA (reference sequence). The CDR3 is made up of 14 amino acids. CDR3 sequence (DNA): TGCAGTGCTAGTCCCCAGGGGAGAAGGCATGGCTACACCTTC. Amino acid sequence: CSASPQGRRHGYTF.

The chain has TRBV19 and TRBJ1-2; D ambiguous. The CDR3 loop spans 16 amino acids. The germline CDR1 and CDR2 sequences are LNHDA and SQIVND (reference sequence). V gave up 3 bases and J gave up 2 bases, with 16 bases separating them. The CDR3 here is CASSMGLQLRNYGYTF. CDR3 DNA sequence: TGTGCCAGTAGTATGGGCTTACAACTGAGAAACTATGGCTACACCTTC.

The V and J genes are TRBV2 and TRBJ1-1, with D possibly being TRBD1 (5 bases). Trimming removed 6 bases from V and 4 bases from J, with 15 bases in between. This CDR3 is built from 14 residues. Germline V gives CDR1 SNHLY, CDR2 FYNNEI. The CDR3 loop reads CASRYRGSVTEAFF. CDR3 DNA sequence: TGTGCCAGCAGGTATAGGGGATCAGTCACTGAAGCTTTCTTT.

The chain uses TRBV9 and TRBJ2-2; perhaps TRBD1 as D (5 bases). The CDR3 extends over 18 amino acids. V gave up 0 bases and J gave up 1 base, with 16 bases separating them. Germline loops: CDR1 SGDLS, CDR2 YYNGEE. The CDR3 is CASSVAMGLSGNTGELFF. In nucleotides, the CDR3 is TGTGCCAGCAGCGTAGCGATGGGGCTCTCGGGGAACACCGGGGAGCTGTTTTTT.

CDR3 sequence (DNA): TGTGCCAGCAGCCAGGGCACCGGGGAGCTGTTTTTT. Encoded protein: CASSQGTGELFF. V is TRBV3-1 (or the pseudogene TRBV3-2) and J is TRBJ2-2; no reliable D call. V was clipped by 3 bases and J by 4 bases, with 3 bases between them. Germline loops: CDR1 LGHDT, CDR2 YNNKEL (reference sequence). The CDR3 runs 12 residues.

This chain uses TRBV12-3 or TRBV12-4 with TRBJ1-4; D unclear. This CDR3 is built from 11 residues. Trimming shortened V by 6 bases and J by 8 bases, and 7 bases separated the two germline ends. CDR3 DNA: TGTGCCAGCAGATCTGTAGAAAAACTGTTTTTT. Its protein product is CASRSVEKLFF.

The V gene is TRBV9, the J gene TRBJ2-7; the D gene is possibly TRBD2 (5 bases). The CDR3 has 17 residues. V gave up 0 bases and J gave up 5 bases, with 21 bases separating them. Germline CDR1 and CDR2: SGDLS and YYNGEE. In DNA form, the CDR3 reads TGTGCCAGCAGCGTAGGGCGAGGGAATCTGGGGTCCAACGAGCAGTACTTC. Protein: CASSVGRGNLGSNEQYF.

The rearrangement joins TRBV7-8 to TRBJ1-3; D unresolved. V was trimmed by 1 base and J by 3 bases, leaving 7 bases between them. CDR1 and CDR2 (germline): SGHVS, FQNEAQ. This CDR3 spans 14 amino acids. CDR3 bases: TGTGCCAGCAGCTTAGTTATGAGTGGAAACACCATATATTTT. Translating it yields CASSLVMSGNTIYF.

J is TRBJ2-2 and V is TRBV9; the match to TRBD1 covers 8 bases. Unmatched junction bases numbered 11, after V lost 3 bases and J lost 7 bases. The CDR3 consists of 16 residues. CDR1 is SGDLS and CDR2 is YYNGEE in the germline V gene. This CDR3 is CASSASGQAGIGELFF. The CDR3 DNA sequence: TGTGCCAGCAGCGCCTCGGGACAGGCCGGGATCGGGGAGCTGTTTTTT. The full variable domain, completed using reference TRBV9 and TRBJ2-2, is DSGVTQTPKHLITATGQRVTLRCSPRSGDLSVYWYQQSLDQGLQFLIQYYNGEERAKGNILERFSAQQFPDLHSELNLSSLELGDSALYFCASSASGQAGIGELFFGEGSRLTVL.

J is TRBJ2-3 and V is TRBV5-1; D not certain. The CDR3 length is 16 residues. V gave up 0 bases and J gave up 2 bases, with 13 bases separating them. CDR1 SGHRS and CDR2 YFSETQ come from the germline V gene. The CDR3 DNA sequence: TGCGCCAGCAGCTTGGGGACGGTATGGTCCACAGATACGCAGTATTTT. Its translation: CASSLGTVWSTDTQYF.

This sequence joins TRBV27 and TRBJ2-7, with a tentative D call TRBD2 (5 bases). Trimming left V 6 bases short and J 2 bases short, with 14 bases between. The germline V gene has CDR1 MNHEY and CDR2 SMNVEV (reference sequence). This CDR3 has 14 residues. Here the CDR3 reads CASSPPDGTYEQYF. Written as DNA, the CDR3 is TGTGCCAGCAGCCCGCCCGACGGGACCTACGAGCAGTACTTC.

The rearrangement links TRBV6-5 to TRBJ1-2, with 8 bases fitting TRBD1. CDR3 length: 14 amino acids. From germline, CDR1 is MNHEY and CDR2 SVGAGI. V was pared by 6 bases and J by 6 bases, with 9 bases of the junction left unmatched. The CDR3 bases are TGTGCCAGCAGACCAGGACAGGGAGGACATGGCTACACCTTC. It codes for CASRPGQGGHGYTF.

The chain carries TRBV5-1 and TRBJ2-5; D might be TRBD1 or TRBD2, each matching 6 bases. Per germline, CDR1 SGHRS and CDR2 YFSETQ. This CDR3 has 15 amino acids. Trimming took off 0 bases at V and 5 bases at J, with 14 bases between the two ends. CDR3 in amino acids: CASSLVGGPEETQYF. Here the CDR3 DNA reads TGCGCCAGCAGCTTGGTTGGGGGGCCGGAGGAGACCCAGTACTTC.

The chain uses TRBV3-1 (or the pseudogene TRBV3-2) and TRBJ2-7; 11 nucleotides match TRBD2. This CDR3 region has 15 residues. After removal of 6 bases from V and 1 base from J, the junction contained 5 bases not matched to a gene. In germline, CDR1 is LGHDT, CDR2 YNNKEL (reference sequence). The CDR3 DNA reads TGTGCCAGCAGTTTCGGGACTAGCGGTTCCTACGAGCAGTACTTC. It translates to CASSFGTSGSYEQYF.

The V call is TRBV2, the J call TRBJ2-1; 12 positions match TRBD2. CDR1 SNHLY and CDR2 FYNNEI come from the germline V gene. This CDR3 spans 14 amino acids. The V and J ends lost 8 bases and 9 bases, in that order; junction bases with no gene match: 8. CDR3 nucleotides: TGTGCCAGCGCTGGACTAGCGGGATTTGGTGAGCAGTTCTTC. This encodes CASAGLAGFGEQFF.

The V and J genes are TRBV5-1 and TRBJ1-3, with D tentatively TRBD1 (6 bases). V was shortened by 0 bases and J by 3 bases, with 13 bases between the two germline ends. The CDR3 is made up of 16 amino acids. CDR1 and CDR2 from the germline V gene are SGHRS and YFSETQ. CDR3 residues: CASSLATGASGNTIYF. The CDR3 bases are TGCGCCAGCAGCTTGGCCACGGGGGCGAGTGGAAACACCATATATTTT.

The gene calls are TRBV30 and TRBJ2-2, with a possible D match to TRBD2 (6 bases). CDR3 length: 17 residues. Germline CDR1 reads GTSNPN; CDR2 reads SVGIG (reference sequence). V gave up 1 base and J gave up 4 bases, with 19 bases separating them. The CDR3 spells CAWSDLGLRGTTGELFF. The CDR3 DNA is TGTGCCTGGAGTGACCTGGGCCTCCGGGGGACCACCGGGGAGCTGTTTTTT.

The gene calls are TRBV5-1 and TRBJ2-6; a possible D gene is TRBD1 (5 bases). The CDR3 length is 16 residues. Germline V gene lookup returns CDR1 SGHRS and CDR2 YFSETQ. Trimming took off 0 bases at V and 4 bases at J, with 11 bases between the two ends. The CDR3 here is CASSLDLGRGANVLTF. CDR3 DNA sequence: TGCGCCAGCAGCTTGGATCTGGGGCGGGGGGCCAACGTCCTGACTTTC.

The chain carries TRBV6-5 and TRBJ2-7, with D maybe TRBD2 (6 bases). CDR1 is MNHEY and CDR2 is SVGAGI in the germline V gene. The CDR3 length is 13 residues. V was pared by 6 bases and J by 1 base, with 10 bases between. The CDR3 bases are TGTGCCAGCAGCCACCGGGAGTCCTACGAGCAGTACTTC. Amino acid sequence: CASSHRESYEQYF.

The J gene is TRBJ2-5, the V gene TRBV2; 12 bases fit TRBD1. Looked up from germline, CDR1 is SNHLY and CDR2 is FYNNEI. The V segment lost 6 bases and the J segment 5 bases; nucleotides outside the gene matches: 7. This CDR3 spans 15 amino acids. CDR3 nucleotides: TGTGCCAGCAGGGGACAGGGGGCCGTAGGGGAGACCCAGTACTTC. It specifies CASRGQGAVGETQYF.

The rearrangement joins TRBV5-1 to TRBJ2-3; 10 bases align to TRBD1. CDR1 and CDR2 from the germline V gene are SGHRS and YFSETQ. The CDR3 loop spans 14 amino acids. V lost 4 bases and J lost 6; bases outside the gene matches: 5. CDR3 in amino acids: CASSGGQGWDTQYF. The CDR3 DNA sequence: TGCGCCAGCAGCGGGGGACAGGGGTGGGATACGCAGTATTTT.

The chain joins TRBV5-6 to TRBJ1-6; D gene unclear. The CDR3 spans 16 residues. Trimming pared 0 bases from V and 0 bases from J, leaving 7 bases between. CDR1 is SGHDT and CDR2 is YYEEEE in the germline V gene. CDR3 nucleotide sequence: TGTGCCAGCAGCTTGGCGCTGAGCTCCTATAATTCACCCCTCCACTTT. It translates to CASSLALSSYNSPLHF.

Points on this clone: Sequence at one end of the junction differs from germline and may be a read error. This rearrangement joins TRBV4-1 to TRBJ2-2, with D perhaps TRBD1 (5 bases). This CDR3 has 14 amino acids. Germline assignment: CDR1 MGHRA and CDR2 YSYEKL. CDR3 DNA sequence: TGCGCCAGCAGCCTTGACAGAATTGCCGGTGAGCTGTTTTTT. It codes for CASSLDRIAGELFF.

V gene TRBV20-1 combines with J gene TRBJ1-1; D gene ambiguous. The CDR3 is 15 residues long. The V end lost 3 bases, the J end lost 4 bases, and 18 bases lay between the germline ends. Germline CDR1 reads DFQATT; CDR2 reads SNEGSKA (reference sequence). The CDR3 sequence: CSASNPGSWVTEAFF. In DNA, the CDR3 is TGCAGTGCTAGTAACCCGGGGTCCTGGGTCACTGAAGCTTTCTTT.

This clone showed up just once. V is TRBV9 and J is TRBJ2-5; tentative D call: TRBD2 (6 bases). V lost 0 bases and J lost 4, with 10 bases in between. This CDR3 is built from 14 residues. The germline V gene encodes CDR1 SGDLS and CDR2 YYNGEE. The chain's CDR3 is CASSVVGGGETQYF. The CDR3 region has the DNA TGTGCCAGCAGCGTAGTGGGGGGAGGAGAGACCCAGTACTTC.

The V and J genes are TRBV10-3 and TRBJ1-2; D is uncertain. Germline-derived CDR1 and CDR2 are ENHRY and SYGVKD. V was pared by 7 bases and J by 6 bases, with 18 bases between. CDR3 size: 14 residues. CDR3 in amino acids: CAINQPSDGHGYTF. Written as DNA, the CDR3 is TGTGCCATCAATCAACCCTCGGATGGGCATGGCTACACCTTC.

CDR3 coding DNA: TGTGCCAGCAAGTATGGTGGACTTAACTATAATTCACCCCTCCACTTT. This sequence encodes CASKYGGLNYNSPLHF. This chain joins TRBV2 and TRBJ1-6; D not certain. V shed 7 bases and J shed 3 bases, with 16 bases lying between them. Germline CDR1 SNHLY, CDR2 FYNNEI. This CDR3 has 16 amino acids. Filled out from reference TRBV2 and TRBJ1-6, the complete variable domain reads EPEVTQTPSHQVTQMGQEVILRCVPISNHLYFYWYRQILGQKVEFLVSFYNNEISEKSEIFDDQFSVERPDGSNFTLKIRSTKLEDSAMYFCASKYGGLNYNSPLHFGNGTRLTVT.

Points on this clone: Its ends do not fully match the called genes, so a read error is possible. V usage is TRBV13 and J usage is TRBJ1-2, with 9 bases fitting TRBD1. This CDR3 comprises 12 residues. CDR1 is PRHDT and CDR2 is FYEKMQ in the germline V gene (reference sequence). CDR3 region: CASSLHGGQGAF. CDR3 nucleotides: TGTGCCAGCAGCTTACATGGGGGACAGGGAGCCTTC.

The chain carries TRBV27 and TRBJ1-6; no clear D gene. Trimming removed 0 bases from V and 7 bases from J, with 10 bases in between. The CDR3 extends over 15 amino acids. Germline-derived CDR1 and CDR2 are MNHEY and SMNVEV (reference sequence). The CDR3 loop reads CASSLSMTGNSPLHF. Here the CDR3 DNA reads TGTGCCAGCAGTTTATCGATGACTGGCAATTCACCCCTCCACTTT.